This T cell receptor (beta chain) comes out of a study of blood T cell repertoires in COVID-19. This clone was observed a handful of times. In the original workflow: Using reference gene primer amplification, nucleated cell counts were estimated. The table came from immunoSEQ multiplex PCR; TCRdb's copy has only in-frame clones and leaves some out. V and J calls and clone size are those listed in that table; D and trimming were worked out from the DNA. The sample contains 200,000 or so clones, about 80% of which appear only once. The CDR3 runs to 14 residues. Losses at the gene ends were 1 base for V and 8 bases for J; bases not matched to a gene: 7. Looked up from germline, CDR1 is SGHDN and CDR2 is FVKESK. This study enrolled people aged 18 to 89 from around 25 US geographic areas.

This receptor was taken from a woman aged 40 to 50 with acute COVID-19. V is TRBV14 and J is TRBJ1-2, with 7 bases aligning to TRBD1. The material sequenced was PBMCs or T cells enriched from blood (not recorded which). The CDR3 nucleotides read TGTGCCAGCAGCCAAGGGTGGACAGGAGGCGGCTACACCTTC. Residues: CASSQGWTGGGYTF.